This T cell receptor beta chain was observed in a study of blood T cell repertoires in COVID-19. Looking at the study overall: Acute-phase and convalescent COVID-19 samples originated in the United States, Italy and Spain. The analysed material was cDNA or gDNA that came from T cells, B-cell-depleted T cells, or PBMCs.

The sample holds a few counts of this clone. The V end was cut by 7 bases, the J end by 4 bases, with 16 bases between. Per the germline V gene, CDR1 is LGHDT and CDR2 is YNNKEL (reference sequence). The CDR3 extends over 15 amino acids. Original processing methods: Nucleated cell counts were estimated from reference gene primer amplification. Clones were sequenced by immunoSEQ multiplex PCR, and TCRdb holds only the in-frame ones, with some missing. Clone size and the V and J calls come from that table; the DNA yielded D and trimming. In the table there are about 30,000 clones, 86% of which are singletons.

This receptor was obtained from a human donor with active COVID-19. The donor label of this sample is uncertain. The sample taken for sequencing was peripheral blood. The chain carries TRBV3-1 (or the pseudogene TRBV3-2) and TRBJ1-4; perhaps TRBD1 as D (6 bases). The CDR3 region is CASTAVGQGNEKLFF. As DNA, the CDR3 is TGTGCCAGCACCGCCGTGGGACAAGGTAATGAAAAACTGTTTTTT.